This TCR beta chain is drawn from a study of OX40 agonist ivuxolimab in advanced cancers. Study information: Dose-escalation patients were diagnosed with hepatocellular carcinoma, melanoma, renal cell cancer or head and neck cancer.

Peripheral blood came from all dose cohorts at three timepoints. The ends lost 3 bases at V and 4 bases at J; junction bases unmatched: 9. CDR1 and CDR2 from the germline V gene are MGHRA and YSYEKL. The CDR3 consists of 16 residues. Using immunoSEQ multiplex PCR, the repertoire was profiled, and TCRdb retains in-frame clones only, with some absent. The table has 80,000 to 100,000 clones, approximately 94% seen once; the top ten hold 0.15% to 0.2%. Of note for this clone: Its antigen is undetermined.

Findings and caveats of the study: Dosing at 0.1 to 3.0 mg/kg was accompanied by clonal expansion of CD4+ and CD8+ blood T cells by week 6. Certain nonresponders likewise exhibited a low normalized T-cell clonal expansion.

This material consisted of CD4+ or CD8+ T cells sorted from blood, taken in a trial of the OX40 agonist ivuxolimab. V is TRBV4-1 and J is TRBJ1-5; TRBD1 matches 7 bases. The TCR sequence derives from an adult with an advanced solid tumor such as melanoma, head and neck, liver or kidney cancer. In nucleotides, the CDR3 is TGCGCCAGCAGCCAGGTAGGGACAGACATGAATCAGCCCCAGCATTTT. Protein sequence: CASSQVGTDMNQPQHF.